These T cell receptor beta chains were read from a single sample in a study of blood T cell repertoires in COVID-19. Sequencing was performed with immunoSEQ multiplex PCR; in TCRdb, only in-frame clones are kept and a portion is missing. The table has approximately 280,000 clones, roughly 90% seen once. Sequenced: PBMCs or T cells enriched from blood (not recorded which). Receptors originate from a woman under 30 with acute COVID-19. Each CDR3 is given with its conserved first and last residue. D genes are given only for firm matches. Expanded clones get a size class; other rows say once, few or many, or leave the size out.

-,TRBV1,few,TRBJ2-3,CTSSQSVFQSGDTQYF,TGCACCAGCAGCCAATCGGTCTTCCAATCGGGAGATACGCAGTATTTT
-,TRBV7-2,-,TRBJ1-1,CASSQDWPVVSAFF,TGTGCCAGCAGTCAGGACTGGCCGGTGGTGTCAGCTTTCTTT
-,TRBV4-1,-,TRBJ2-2,CASTERTNTGELFF,TGCGCCAGCACTGAAAGAACGAACACCGGGGAGCTGTTTTTT
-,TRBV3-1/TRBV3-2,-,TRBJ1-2,CASRQQGFRGYTF,TGTGCCAGCAGGCAACAGGGATTTCGCGGCTACACCTTC
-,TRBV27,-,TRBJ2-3,CASRDFITDTQYF,TGTGCCAGCAGGGACTTCATCACAGATACGCAGTATTTT
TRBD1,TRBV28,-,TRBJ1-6,CASRPGQKFSYNSPLHF,TGTGCCAGCAGACCGGGACAGAAATTCTCCTATAATTCACCCCTCCACTTT
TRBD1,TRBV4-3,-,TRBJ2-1,CASSLGTGSYNEQFF,TGCGCCAGCAGCCTCGGGACAGGATCCTACAATGAGCAGTTCTTC
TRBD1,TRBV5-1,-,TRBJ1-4,CASSVTGTANEKLFF,TGCGCCAGCAGCGTCACCGGGACAGCGAATGAAAAACTGTTTTTT
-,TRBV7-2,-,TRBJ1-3,CASSLVQDSGNTIYF,TGTGCCAGCAGCTTAGTACAGGACTCTGGAAACACCATATATTTT
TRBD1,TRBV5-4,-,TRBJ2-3,CASSSRDRRTDTQYF,TGTGCCAGCAGCAGCCGGGACAGGCGCACAGATACGCAGTATTTT
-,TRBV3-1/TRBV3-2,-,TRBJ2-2,CASSQARPNTGELFF,TGTGCCAGCAGCCAAGCTAGGCCGAACACCGGGGAGCTGTTTTTT
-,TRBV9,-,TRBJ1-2,CASSVAAGRVANYGYTF,TGTGCCAGCAGCGTAGCGGCAGGGAGGGTCGCTAACTATGGCTACACCTTC
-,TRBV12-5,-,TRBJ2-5,CASGLVAQETQYF,TGTGCTAGTGGTTTGGTAGCCCAAGAGACCCAGTACTTC
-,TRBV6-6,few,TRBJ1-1,CASNFAGAEAFF,TGTGCCAGCAACTTCGCAGGGGCTGAAGCTTTCTTT
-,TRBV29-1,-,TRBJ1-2,CSVGGGGYTF,TGCAGCGTTGGCGGAGGTGGCTACACCTTC
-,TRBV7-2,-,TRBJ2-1,CASSFSGSSYNEQFF,TGTGCCAGCAGCTTTAGCGGCAGCTCCTACAATGAGCAGTTCTTC
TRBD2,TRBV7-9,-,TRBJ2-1,CASRSPGLRSGEQFF,TGTGCCAGCAGGTCACCGGGACTACGGTCAGGGGAGCAGTTCTTC
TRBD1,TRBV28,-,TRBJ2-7,CASSFLARQGAHEQYF,TGTGCCAGCAGTTTTCTTGCGAGACAGGGGGCCCACGAGCAGTACTTC
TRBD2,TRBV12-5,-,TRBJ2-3,CASGLGTSGSSDTQYF,TGTGCTAGTGGTTTAGGGACTAGCGGGAGTTCAGATACGCAGTATTTT
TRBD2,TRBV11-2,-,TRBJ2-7,CASSPGLAPYEQYF,TGTGCCAGCAGCCCCGGACTAGCCCCCTACGAGCAGTACTTC